The clone carrying this T cell receptor (beta chain) was seen a few times. Its cognate antigen is unknown. This sample is drawn from a study of T cell repertoires in cytomegalovirus infection. Study information: It can be stated that public TCR beta signatures indicated CMV infection as well as a matching HLA type.

Trimming removed 0 bases from V and 8 bases from J, with 10 bases in between. Germline V lookup: CDR1 SGHTA, CDR2 FQGNSA. The CDR3 extends over 13 amino acids. Study-wide results and caveats: HLA-C-restricted CMV clonotypes gave the most frequent clonotype in two of eight donors.

TCRdb independently ran MiXCR on the reads; one entry per CDR3 protein. The sample has 150,000 to 200,000 distinct CDR3 sequences, approximately 19% seen once; the top ten hold roughly 2.9%. The chain is built from TRBV7-2 and TRBJ1-2; tentative D call: TRBD1 (6 bases). The clonotype comes from a human donor in good health (CMV status not recorded). Some clones in this sample may be carry-over from other donors' samples. Source material: PBMCs. Written as DNA, the CDR3 is TGTGCCAGCAGCTTAGCACAGGGATCAGGCTACACCTTC. Amino acid sequence: CASSLAQGSGYTF.